This TCR beta chain was identified during a study of post-analysis software for immune sequencing data. Study observations and caveats: Several TRBV segments were more frequent in patients than controls; TRBV5-6, TRBV5-1 and TRBV20-1 belonged to this group. Normalized Chao1 diversity was significantly reduced in patients versus controls. Batch-matched samples strongly co-clustered by F measure.

Details on this clonotype: The antigen is undetermined.

V was clipped by 5 bases and J by 0 bases; unmatched bases: 18. The CDR3 is made up of 20 amino acids. Researchers reported that TCR beta cDNA libraries carried unique molecular identifiers. TCRdb passed the PCR reads through MiXCR, listing each CDR3 protein once. The sample includes hundreds of thousands of distinct CDR3 sequences, 55% to 60% of them seen just once. The origin of this receptor is a girl aged 2-10 years with multiple sclerosis. The genes are TRBV12-3 or TRBV12-4 and TRBJ1-5; 8 nucleotides agree with TRBD1. The specimen was blood. The DNA for the CDR3 is TGTGCCAGCAGTCCGGTGGCCGTCGGACAGGGAGTTTATAGCAATCAGCCCCAGCATTTT. Translating it yields CASSPVAVGQGVYSNQPQHF.